This paragraph covers one T cell receptor (beta chain) sequence. The antigen is not known. The treatment is: oral pan-JAK inhibitor, 5-10 mg twice daily. The source of the sample is a study of CD8+ T cells in alopecia areata. Study details: Treated patients' severity was scored by percentage of affected scalp area. Study findings and constraints: An increase in clonality over normal scalp was evident in lesional scalp, especially alopecia totalis/universalis. During tofacitinib treatment, many expanded lesional clones remained in scalp and blood.

Once RNA had been extracted, it was reverse transcribed into cDNA to act as the sequencing template. Generated by immunoSEQ multiplex PCR, the TCRdb table keeps only in-frame clones and is missing some. Seen here are some 100,000 clones, about 44% observed once, and the top ten hold roughly 18%. Sequenced material: CD8+ T cells sorted from blood, taken at week 24, from a patient treated with tofacitinib. This clonotype was sampled from a human donor with alopecia areata.

CDR3 in amino acids: CASSLDGSLNYGYTF. As DNA, the CDR3 is TGTGCCAGCAGCTTAGACGGAAGCCTGAACTATGGCTACACCTTC. The chain combines TRBV7-9 with TRBJ1-2, with no clear D. The CDR3 extends over 15 amino acids. Germline V CDR1 and CDR2: SEHNR, FQNEAQ (reference sequence). The V end was cut by 1 base, the J end by 2 bases, with 11 bases between.